The entry below describes one T cell receptor beta chain. Trimming at V came to 0 bases and at J to 4 bases, leaving 3 bases not matched to a gene. Germline loops: CDR1 SGHRS, CDR2 YFSETQ. The CDR3 extends over 15 amino acids. Profiled with immunoSEQ multiplex PCR; TCRdb holds only in-frame clones, not every one. The sample lists 90,000 to 120,000 clones; 94% were seen once. This record belongs to a study of T cell changes during pregnancy in multiple sclerosis. This clonotype originated in a female donor with multiple sclerosis, enrolled in a pregnancy study. Sequenced material: peripheral blood, taken before pregnancy. V usage is TRBV5-1 and J usage is TRBJ1-5; 8 positions match TRBD1. CDR3: CASSLETGGNQPQHF. DNA of the CDR3: TGCGCCAGCAGCTTGGAAACAGGGGGGAATCAGCCCCAGCATTTT.